This T cell receptor beta chain was captured by sequencing in a study of T cell repertoires in cytomegalovirus infection. About the study: Both a matching HLA type and CMV infection were indicated by public TCR beta signatures. Study-level points and caveats: Cumulative frequency (of public TCR beta family members) identified carriers of CMV plus the relevant HLA.

CDR1 is DFQATT and CDR2 is SNEGSKA in the germline V gene (reference sequence). The CDR3 is made up of 14 amino acids. V lost 7 bases, J lost 4 bases, and 10 bases stayed unmatched. Comments on this clonotype: Its antigen is unknown.

TCRdb passed the reads through MiXCR, listing each CDR3 protein once. The table records 310,000 or so distinct CDR3 sequences, roughly 23% of them present only once. This chain links TRBV20-1 with TRBJ2-1; 7 nucleotides line up with TRBD2. The source material was PBMCs. The clonotype originates from a human donor in good health (CMV status not recorded). Some clones in this sample may be carry-over from other donors' samples. For the CDR3, the DNA is TGCAGTGTCGAGGGGTGGGAGGGGTACAATGAGCAGTTCTTC. This encodes CSVEGWEGYNEQFF.